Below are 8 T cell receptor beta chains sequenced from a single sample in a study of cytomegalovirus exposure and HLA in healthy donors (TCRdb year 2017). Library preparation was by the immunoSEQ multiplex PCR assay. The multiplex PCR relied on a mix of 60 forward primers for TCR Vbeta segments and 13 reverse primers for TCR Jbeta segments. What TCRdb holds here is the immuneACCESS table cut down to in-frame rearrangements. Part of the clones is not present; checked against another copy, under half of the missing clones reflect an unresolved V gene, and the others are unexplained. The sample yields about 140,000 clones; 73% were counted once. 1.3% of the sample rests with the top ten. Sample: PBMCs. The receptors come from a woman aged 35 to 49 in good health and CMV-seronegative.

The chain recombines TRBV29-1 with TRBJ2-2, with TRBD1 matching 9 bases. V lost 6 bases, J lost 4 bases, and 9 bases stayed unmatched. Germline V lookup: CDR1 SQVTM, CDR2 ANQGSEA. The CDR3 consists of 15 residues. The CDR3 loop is CSVGTGRTGTGELFF. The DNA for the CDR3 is TGCAGCGTCGGGACAGGGCGTACGGGCACCGGGGAGCTGTTTTTT.

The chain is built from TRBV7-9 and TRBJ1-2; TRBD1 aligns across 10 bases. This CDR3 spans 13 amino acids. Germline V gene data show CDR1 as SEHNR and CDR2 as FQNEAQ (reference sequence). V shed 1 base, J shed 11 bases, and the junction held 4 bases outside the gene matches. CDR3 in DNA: TGTGCCAGCAGCTTAGAGGGACAGGGGAGTTACACCTTC. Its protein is CASSLEGQGSYTF. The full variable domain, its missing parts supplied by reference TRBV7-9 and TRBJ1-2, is DTGVSQNPRHKITKRGQNVTFRCDPISEHNRLYWYRQTLGQGPEFLTYFQNEAQLEKSRLLSDRFSAERPKGSFSTLEIQRTEQGDSAMYLCASSLEGQGSYTFGSGTRLTVV.

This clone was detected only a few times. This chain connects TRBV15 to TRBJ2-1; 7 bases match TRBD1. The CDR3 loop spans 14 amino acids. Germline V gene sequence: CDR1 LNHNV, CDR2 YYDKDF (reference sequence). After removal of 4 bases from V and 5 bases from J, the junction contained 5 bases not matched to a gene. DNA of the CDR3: TGTGCCACCAGCACGGACAGGTTGAACAATGAGCAGTTCTTC. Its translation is CATSTDRLNNEQFF.

The DNA for the CDR3 is TGCGCCAGCAGCCCGTACCTTCAGGGAAGCTCCTACAATGAGCAGTTCTTC. Amino acids: CASSPYLQGSSYNEQFF. The rearrangement links TRBV4-1 to TRBJ2-1; TRBD1 might be the D (5 bases). V shed 4 bases and J shed 0 bases, with 16 bases lying between them. The CDR3 covers 17 residues. Germline CDR1 is MGHRA and CDR2 is YSYEKL.

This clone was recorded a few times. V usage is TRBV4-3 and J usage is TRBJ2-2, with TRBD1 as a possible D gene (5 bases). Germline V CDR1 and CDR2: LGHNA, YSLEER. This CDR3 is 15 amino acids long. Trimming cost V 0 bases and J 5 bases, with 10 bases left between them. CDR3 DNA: TGCGCCAGCAGCCAAGAGGCAGGGCGAACCGGGGAGCTGTTTTTT. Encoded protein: CASSQEAGRTGELFF.

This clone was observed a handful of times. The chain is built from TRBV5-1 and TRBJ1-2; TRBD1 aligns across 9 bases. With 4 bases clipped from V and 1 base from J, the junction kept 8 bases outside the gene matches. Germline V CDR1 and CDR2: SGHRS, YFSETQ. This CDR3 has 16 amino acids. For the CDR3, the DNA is TGCGCCAGCAGCGGGCCGGGACAGGGATATAACTATGGCTACACCTTC. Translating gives CASSGPGQGYNYGYTF.

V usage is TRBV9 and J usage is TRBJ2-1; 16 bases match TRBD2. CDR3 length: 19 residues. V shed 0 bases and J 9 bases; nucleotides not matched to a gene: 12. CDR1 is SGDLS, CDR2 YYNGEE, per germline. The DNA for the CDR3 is TGTGCCAGCAGCGTAGGGGGTGCGGGACTAGCGGGGGGGCAGTCTGAGCAGTTCTTC. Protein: CASSVGGAGLAGGQSEQFF.

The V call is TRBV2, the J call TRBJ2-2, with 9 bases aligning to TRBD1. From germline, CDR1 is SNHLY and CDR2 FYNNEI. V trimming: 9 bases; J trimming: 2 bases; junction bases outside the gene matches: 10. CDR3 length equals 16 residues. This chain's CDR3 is CASYIPGQGNTGELFF. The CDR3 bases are TGTGCCAGTTACATTCCGGGACAGGGCAACACCGGGGAGCTGTTTTTT.